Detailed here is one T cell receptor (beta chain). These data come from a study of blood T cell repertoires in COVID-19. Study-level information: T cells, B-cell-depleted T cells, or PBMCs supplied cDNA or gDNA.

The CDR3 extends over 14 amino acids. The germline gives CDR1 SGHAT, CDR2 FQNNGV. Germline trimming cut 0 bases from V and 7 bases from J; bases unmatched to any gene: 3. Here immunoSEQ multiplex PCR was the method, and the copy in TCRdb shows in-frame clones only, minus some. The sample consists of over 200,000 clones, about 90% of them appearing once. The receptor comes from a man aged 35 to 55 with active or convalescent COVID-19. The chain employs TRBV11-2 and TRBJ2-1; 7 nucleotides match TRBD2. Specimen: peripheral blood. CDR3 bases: TGTGCCAGCAGCTTAGATCCAGCGGGGAATGAGCAGTTCTTC. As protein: CASSLDPAGNEQFF.